This T cell receptor beta chain was captured by sequencing in a study of OX40 agonist ivuxolimab in advanced cancers. Overall study context: Anti-PD-1, anti-PD-L1 or anti-CTLA-4 therapy given earlier was allowed, and roughly 38% had some. Study-level points and caveats: At 0.1 to 3.0 mg/kg, clonal expansion of CD4+ and CD8+ blood T cells had occurred by week 6.

Produced via immunoSEQ multiplex PCR; TCRdb's table is partial and in-frame only. Among 13,000 to 15,000 clones listed, 76% were seen once. With respect to this clone: Its antigen is currently unknown.

The CDR3 loop spans 13 amino acids. V lost 6 bases and J lost 4, with 13 bases in between. CDR1 and CDR2 from the germline V gene are SGHAT and FQDESV (reference sequence). The input for sequencing was CD4+ or CD8+ T cells sorted from blood, taken in a trial of the OX40 agonist ivuxolimab. This chain connects TRBV11-1 to TRBJ2-7, with a tentative D call TRBD1 (6 bases). The TCR originated in an adult with an advanced solid tumor such as melanoma, head and neck, liver or kidney cancer. The chain's CDR3 is CASSPHRVYEQYF. The CDR3 nucleotides are TGTGCCAGCAGTCCCCACAGGGTGTACGAGCAGTACTTC.